The T cell receptor beta chain under discussion was sequenced for a study of blood T cell repertoires in COVID-19. The CDR3 runs 13 residues. The germline V gene has CDR1 SGHNT and CDR2 YYREEE (reference sequence). V was clipped by 3 bases and J by 0 bases, with 6 bases between them. Everyone who took part was about 18 to 90 years old, and they came from about 25 US areas. In the study's own analysis: Estimation of nucleated cell counts relied on the amplification of reference gene primers. Method: immunoSEQ multiplex PCR; TCRdb's copy keeps in-frame clones and lacks some. That table supplies the V and J calls and clone size; D and trimming were determined from the DNA. The sample has about 160,000 clones; roughly 85% are singletons.

The chain couples TRBV5-4 to TRBJ2-5, with D hard to call. The sequence was collected from a man between 60 and 75 years old who had recovered from COVID-19. Sequencing input: PBMCs or T cells enriched from blood (not recorded which). Here the CDR3 reads CASSSAYQETQYF. In nucleotides, the CDR3 is TGTGCCAGCAGCTCAGCGTACCAAGAGACCCAGTACTTC.